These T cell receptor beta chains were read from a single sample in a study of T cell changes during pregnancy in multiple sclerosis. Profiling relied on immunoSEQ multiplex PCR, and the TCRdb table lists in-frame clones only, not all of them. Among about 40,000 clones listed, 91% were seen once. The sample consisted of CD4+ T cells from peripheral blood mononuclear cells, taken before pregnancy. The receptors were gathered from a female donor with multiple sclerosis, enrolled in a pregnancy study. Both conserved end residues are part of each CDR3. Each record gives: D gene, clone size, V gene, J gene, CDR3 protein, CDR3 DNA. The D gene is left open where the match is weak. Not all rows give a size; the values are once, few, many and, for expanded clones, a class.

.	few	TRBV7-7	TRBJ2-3	CASSRDTLGTQYF	TGTGCTAGCAGCCGGGATACCCTTGGGACGCAGTATTTT
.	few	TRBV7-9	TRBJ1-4	CASSSSGMHEKLFF	TGTGCCAGCAGCTCGTCGGGAATGCATGAAAAACTGTTTTTT
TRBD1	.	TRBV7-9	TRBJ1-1	CASSFSGDRVFEGTEAFF	TGTGCCAGCAGCTTCTCAGGGGACAGGGTGTTTGAGGGCACTGAAGCTTTCTTT
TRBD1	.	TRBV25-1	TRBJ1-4	CASSEARQGIEKLFF	TGTGCCAGCAGTGAAGCGAGACAGGGGATTGAAAAACTGTTTTTT
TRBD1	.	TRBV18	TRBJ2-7	CASSWDRSDYEQYF	TGTGCCAGCTCCTGGGACAGGTCAGACTACGAGCAGTACTTC
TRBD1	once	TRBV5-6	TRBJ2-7	CASSPGTGGLGEQYF	TGTGCCAGCAGCCCCGGGACAGGGGGCCTGGGGGAGCAGTACTTC
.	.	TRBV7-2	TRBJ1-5	CASSLVTHQPQHF	TGTGCCAGCAGCTTAGTTACTCATCAGCCCCAGCATTTT
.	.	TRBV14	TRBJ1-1	CASSPDSLWTEVEAFF	TGTGCCAGCAGCCCGGACAGTCTATGGACTGAGGTGGAAGCTTTCTTT
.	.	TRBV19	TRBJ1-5	CASMGTDVQPQHF	TGTGCCAGTATGGGGACTGACGTACAGCCCCAGCATTTT
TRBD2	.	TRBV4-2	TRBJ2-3	CASSQGGLAYTDTQYF	TGTGCCAGCAGCCAAGGCGGACTAGCGTACACAGATACGCAGTATTTT
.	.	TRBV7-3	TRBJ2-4	CASSLYPTGQMYF	TGTGCCAGCAGCCTCTACCCGACAGGCCAGATGTACTTC
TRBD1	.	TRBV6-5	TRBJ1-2	CASRQTGGNYGYTF	TGTGCCAGCAGGCAGACAGGGGGCAACTATGGCTACACCTTC
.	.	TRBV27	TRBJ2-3	CASSLDPPGGIDTQYF	TGTGCCAGCAGTTTAGATCCCCCAGGGGGGATCGATACGCAGTATTTT
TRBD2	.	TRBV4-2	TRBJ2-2	CASSQTGTSYYTGELFF	TGTGCCAGCAGCCAAACCGGGACTAGCTACTACACCGGGGAGCTGTTTTTT
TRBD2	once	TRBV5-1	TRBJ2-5	CASRPVAGSQETQYF	TGCGCCAGCAGGCCCGTAGCGGGGAGCCAAGAGACCCAGTACTTC
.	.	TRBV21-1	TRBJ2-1	CASVVQGGCNEQFF	TGTGCCAGCGTTGTACAGGGGGGTTGCAATGAGCAGTTCTTC
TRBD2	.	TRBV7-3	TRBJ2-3	CASSLLAGGTDTQYF	TGTGCCAGCAGCTTACTAGCGGGGGGTACAGATACGCAGTATTTT